This T cell receptor (beta chain) derives from a study of a mutant IDH1 vaccine in newly diagnosed glioma. The protocol was immunoSEQ multiplex PCR, while the TCRdb copy is restricted to in-frame clones and leaves out a portion. The repertoire holds about 36,000 clones, with 92% as singletons. Regarding time point: baseline, week 1 (first vaccination visit). Treatment denoted: pre-vaccination baseline after standard-of-care therapy. The receptor's source is a man aged 18 to 29 with glioma. The sample was PBMCs, taken from a glioma patient treated with radiotherapy, temozolomide or both.

This CDR3 reads CASSEQSKNEQFF. Written as DNA, the CDR3 is TGCGCCAGCAGTGAGCAGTCCAAGAATGAGCAGTTCTTC. The rearrangement links TRBV10-2 to TRBJ2-1; D unclear. CDR1 and CDR2 (germline): WSHSY, SAAADI. V was cut by 2 bases and J by 7 bases, with 9 bases left in between. The CDR3 totals 13 residues.